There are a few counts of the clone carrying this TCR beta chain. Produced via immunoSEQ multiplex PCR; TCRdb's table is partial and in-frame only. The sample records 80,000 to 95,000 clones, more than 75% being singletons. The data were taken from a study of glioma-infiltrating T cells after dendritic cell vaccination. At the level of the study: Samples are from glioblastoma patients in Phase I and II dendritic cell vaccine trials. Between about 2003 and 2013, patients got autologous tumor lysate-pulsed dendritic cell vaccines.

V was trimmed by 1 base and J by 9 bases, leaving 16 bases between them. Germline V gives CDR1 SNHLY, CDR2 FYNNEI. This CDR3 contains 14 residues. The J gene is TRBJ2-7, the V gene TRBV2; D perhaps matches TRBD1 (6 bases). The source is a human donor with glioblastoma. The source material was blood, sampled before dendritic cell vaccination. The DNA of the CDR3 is TGTGCCAGCAGTGAAGGGACAGTGCTCTGGGGGCAGTACTTC. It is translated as CASSEGTVLWGQYF.